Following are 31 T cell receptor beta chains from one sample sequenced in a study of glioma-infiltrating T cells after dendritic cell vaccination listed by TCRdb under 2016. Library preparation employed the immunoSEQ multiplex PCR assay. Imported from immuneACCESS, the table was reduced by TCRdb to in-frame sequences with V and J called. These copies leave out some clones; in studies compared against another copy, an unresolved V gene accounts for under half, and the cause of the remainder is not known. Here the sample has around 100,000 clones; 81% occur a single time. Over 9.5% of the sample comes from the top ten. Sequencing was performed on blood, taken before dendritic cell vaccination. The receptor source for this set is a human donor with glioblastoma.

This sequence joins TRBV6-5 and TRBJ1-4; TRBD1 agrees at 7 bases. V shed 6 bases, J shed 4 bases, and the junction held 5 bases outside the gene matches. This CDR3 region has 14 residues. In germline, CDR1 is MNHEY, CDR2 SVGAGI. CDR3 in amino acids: CASRLQGYNEKLFF. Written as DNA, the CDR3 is TGTGCCAGCAGGCTACAGGGGTATAATGAAAAACTGTTTTTT.

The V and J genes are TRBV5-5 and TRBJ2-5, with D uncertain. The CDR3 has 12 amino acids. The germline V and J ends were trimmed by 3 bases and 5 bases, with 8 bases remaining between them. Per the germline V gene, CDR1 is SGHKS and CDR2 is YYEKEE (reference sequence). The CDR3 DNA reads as TGTGCCAGCAGCTCCATCCGGGAGACCCAGTACTTC. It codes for CASSSIRETQYF.

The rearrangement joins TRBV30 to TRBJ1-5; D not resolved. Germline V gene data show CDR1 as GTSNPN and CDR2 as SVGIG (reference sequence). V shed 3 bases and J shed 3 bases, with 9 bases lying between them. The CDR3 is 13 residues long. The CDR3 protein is CAWSPDINQPQHF. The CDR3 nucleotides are TGTGCCTGGAGCCCCGACATCAATCAGCCCCAGCATTTT. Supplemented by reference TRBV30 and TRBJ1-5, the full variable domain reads SQTIHQWPATLVQPVGSPLSLECTVEGTSNPNLYWYRQAAGRGLQLLFYSVGIGQISSEVPQNLSASRPQDRQFILSSKKLLLSDSGFYLCAWSPDINQPQHFGDGTRLSIL.

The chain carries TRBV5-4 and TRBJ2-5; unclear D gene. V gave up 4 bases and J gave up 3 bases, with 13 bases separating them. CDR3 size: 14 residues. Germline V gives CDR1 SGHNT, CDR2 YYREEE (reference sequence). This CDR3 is CASSPVGTEETQYF. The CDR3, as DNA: TGTGCCAGCAGCCCGGTGGGTACAGAAGAGACCCAGTACTTC.

CDR3 protein: CASSQVEGYSYEQYF. The CDR3 region has the DNA TGCGCCAGCAGCCAAGTTGAGGGTTACTCCTACGAGCAGTACTTC. This rearrangement joins TRBV4-1 to TRBJ2-7; TRBD2 is a possible D gene (5 bases). Trimming cost V 1 base and J 0 bases, with 10 bases left between them. The CDR3 extends over 15 amino acids. Germline V gives CDR1 MGHRA, CDR2 YSYEKL.

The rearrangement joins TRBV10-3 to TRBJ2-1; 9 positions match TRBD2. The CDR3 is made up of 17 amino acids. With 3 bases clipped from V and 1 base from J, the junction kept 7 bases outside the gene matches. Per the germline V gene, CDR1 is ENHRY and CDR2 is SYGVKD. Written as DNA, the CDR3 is TGTGCCATCAGTGATCCCCCGCGGGGGGGGTCCTACAATGAGCAGTTCTTC. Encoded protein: CAISDPPRGGSYNEQFF.

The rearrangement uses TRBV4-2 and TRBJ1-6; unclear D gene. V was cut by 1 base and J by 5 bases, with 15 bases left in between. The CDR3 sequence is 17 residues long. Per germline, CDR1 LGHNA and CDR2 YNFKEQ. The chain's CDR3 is CASSQVWSLADNSPLHF. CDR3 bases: TGTGCCAGCAGCCAAGTATGGTCCCTAGCCGATAATTCACCCCTCCACTTT.

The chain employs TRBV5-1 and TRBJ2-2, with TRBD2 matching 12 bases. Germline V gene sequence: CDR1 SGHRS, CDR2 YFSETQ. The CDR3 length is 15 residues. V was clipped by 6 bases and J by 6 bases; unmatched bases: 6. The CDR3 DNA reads TGCGCCAGCAACCCTAGCGGGGGGGCTGCCGGGGAGCTGTTTTTT. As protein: CASNPSGGAAGELFF.

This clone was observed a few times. The CDR3 nucleotides read TGTGCCTGGGGGGAGGACGAGCAGTACTTC. It encodes CAWGEDEQYF. The chain employs TRBV30 and TRBJ2-7; the D gene is possibly TRBD2 (6 bases). Trimming removed 5 bases from V and 5 bases from J, with 7 bases in between. The CDR3 loop spans 10 amino acids. Germline assignment: CDR1 GTSNPN and CDR2 SVGIG (reference sequence).

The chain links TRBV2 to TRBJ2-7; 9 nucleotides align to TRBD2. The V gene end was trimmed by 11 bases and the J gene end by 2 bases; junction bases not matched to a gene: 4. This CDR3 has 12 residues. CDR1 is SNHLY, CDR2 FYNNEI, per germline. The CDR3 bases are TGTGCCGGGCGCGGGGGGGCCTACGAGCAGTACTTC. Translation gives CAGRGGAYEQYF.

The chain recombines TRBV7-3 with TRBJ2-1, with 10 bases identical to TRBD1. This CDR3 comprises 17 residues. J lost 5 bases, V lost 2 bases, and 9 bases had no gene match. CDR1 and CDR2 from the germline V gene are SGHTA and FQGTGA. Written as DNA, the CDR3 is TGTGCCAGCAGCTTAGGGGGTCCGGGACAGGGGAACAATGAGCAGTTCTTC. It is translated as CASSLGGPGQGNNEQFF.

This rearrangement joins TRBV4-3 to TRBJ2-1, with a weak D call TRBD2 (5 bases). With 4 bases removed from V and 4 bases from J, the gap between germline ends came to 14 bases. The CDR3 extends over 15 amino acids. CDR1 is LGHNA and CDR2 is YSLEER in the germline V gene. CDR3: CASSLEGPTYNEQFF. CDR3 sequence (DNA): TGCGCCAGCAGCCTCGAGGGCCCAACATACAATGAGCAGTTCTTC.

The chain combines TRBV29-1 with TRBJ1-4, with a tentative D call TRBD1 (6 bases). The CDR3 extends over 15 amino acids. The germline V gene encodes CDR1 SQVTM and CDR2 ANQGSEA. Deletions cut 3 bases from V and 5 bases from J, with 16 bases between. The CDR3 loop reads CSVELLGAPNEKLFF. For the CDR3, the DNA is TGCAGCGTTGAGCTTTTGGGGGCGCCGAATGAAAAACTGTTTTTT.

CDR3 loop: CASSPARNEKLFF. DNA of the CDR3: TGTGCCAGCTCCCCCGCGAGGAATGAAAAACTGTTTTTT. The gene calls are TRBV18 and TRBJ1-4; D unclear. Per the germline V gene, CDR1 is KGHSH and CDR2 is LQKENI. V lost 6 bases and J 5 bases, leaving 10 bases between the germline ends. The CDR3 is 13 residues long.

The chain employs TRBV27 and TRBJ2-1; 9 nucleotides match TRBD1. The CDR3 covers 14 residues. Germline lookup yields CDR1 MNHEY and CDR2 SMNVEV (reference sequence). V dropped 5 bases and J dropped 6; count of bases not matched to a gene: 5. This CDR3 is CASSRTGALNEQFF. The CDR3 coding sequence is TGTGCCAGCAGTCGGACAGGGGCTCTCAATGAGCAGTTCTTC.

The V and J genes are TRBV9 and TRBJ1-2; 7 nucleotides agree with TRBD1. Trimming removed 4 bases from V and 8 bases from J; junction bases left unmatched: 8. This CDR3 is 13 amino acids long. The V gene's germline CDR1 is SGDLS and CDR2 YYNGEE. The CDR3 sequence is CASSRTGLSGYTF. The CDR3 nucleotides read TGTGCCAGCAGCCGGACAGGATTAAGCGGCTACACCTTC. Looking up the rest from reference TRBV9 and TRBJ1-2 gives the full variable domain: DSGVTQTPKHLITATGQRVTLRCSPRSGDLSVYWYQQSLDQGLQFLIQYYNGEERAKGNILERFSAQQFPDLHSELNLSSLELGDSALYFCASSRTGLSGYTFGSGTRLTVV.

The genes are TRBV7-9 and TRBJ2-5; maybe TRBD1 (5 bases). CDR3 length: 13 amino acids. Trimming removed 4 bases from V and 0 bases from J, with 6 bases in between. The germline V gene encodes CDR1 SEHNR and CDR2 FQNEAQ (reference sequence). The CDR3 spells CASSSDNQETQYF. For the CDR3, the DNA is TGTGCCAGCAGCTCGGACAACCAAGAGACCCAGTACTTC.

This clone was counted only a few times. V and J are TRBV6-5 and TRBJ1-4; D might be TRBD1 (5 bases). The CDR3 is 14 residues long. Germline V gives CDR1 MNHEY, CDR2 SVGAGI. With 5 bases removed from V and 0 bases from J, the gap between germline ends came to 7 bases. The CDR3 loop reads CASSRGTTNEKLFF. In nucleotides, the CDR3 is TGTGCCAGCAGTCGGGGGACAACTAATGAAAAACTGTTTTTT.

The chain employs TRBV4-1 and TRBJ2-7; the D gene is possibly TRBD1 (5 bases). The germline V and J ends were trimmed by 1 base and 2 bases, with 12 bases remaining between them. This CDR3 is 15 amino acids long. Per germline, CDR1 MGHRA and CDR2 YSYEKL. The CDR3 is CASSQADTDAYEQYF. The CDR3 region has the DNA TGCGCCAGCAGCCAAGCGGACACCGACGCCTACGAGCAGTACTTC.

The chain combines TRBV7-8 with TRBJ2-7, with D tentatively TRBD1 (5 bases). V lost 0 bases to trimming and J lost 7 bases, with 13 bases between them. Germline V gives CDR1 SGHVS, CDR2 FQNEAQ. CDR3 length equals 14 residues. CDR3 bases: TGTGCCAGCAGCTTAGCATTCACAGGTCGGGAGCAGTACTTC. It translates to CASSLAFTGREQYF.

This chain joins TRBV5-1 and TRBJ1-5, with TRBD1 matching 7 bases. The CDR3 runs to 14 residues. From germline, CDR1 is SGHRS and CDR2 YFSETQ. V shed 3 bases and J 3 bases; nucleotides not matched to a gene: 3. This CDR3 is CASSSGTANQPQHF. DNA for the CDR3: TGCGCCAGCAGCTCCGGGACAGCCAATCAGCCCCAGCATTTT.

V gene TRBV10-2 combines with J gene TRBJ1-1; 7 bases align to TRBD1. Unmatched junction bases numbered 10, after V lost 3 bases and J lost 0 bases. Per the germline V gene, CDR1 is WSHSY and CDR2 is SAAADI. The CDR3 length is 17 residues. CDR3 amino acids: CASSDPTGTFMNTEAFF. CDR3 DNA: TGCGCCAGCAGTGACCCGACAGGGACCTTTATGAACACTGAAGCTTTCTTT.

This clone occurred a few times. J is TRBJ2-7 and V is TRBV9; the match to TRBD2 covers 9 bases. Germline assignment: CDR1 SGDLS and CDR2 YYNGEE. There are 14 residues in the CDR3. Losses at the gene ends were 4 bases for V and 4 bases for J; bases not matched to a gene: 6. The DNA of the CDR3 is TGTGCCAGCAGCCCCAGACTAGCGGAATACGAGCAGTACTTC. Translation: CASSPRLAEYEQYF. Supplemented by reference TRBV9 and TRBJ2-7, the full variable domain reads DSGVTQTPKHLITATGQRVTLRCSPRSGDLSVYWYQQSLDQGLQFLIQYYNGEERAKGNILERFSAQQFPDLHSELNLSSLELGDSALYFCASSPRLAEYEQYFGPGTRLTVT.

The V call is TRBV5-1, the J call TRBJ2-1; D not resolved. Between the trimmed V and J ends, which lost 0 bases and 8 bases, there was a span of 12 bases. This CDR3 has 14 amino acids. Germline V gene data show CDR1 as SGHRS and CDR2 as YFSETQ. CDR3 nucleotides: TGCGCCAGCAGCTTGGCCCCGCAGGCTGATGAGCAGTTCTTC. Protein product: CASSLAPQADEQFF.

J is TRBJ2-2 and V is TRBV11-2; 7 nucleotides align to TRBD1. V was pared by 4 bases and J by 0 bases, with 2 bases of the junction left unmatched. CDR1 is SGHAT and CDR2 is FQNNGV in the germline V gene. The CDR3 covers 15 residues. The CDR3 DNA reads TGTGCCAGCAGCTCCGGACAGGCGAACACCGGGGAGCTGTTTTTT. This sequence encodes CASSSGQANTGELFF.

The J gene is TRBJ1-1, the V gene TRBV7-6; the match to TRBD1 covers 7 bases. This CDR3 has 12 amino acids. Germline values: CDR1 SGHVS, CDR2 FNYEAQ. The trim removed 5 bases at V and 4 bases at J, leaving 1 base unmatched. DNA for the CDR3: TGTGCCAGCAGCCAGGGGGGCACTGAAGCTTTCTTT. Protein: CASSQGGTEAFF.

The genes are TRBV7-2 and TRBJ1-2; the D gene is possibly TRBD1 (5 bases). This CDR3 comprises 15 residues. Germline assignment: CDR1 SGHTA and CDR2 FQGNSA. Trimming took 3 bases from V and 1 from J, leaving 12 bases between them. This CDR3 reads CASSFSAGVNYGYTF. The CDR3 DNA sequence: TGTGCCAGCAGCTTTAGCGCGGGGGTTAACTATGGCTACACCTTC. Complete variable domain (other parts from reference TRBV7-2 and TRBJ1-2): GAGVSQSPSNKVTEKGKDVELRCDPISGHTALYWYRQSLGQGLEFLIYFQGNSAPDKSGLPSDRFSAERTGGSVSTLTIQRTQQEDSAVYLCASSFSAGVNYGYTFGSGTRLTVV.

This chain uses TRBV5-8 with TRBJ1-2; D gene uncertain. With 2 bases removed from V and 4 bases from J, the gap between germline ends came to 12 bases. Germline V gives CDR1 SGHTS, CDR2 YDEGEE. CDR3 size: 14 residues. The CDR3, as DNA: TGTGCCAGCAGCTTCCCCCCACAGACCTATGGCTACACCTTC. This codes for CASSFPPQTYGYTF.

The CDR3 reads CASRTGPTEAFF. The CDR3 bases are TGTGCCAGCAGGACAGGTCCGACTGAAGCTTTCTTT. The rearrangement links TRBV6-6 to TRBJ1-1; TRBD1 might be the D (6 bases). V dropped 6 bases and J dropped 5 bases, with 10 bases sitting between them. The CDR3 consists of 12 residues. CDR1 and CDR2 from the germline V gene are MNHNY and SVGAGI (reference sequence).

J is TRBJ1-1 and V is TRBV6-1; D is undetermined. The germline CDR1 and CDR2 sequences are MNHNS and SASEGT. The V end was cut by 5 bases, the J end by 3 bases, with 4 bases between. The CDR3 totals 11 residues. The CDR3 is CASSLDTEAFF. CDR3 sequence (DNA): TGTGCCAGCAGTCTTGACACTGAAGCTTTCTTT.

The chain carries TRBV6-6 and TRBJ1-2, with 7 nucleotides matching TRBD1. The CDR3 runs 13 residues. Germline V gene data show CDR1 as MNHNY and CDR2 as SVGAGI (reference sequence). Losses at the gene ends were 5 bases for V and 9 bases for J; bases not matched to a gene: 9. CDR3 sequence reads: CASSQGTVSSYTF. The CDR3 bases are TGTGCCAGCAGTCAAGGGACAGTATCTAGCTACACCTTC.